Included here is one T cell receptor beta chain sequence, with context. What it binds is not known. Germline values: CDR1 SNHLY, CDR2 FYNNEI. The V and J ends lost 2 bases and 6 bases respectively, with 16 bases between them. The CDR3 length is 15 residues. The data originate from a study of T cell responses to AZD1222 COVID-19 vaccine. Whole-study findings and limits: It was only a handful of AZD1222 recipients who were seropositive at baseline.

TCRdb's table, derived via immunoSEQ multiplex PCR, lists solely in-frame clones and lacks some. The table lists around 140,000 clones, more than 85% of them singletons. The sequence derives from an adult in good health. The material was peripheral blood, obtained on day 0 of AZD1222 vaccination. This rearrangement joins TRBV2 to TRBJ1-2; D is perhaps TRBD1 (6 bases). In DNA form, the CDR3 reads TGTGCCAGCAGTGAACTCCGCCAGGGGCAAAATGGCTACACCTTC. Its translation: CASSELRQGQNGYTF. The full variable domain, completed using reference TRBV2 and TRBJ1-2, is EPEVTQTPSHQVTQMGQEVILRCVPISNHLYFYWYRQILGQKVEFLVSFYNNEISEKSEIFDDQFSVERPDGSNFTLKIRSTKLEDSAMYFCASSELRQGQNGYTFGSGTRLTVV.